The sequence of this T cell receptor beta chain was determined in a study of blood T cell repertoires in COVID-19. Whole-study context: Sample material is recorded as cDNA or gDNA derived from T cells, B-cell-depleted T cells, or PBMCs.

V lost 8 bases and J lost 4; bases outside the gene matches: 7. The CDR3 extends over 13 amino acids. Germline loops: CDR1 MNHEY, CDR2 SMNVEV (reference sequence). In the authors' workflow: Estimates of nucleated cell counts were drawn from the amplification of reference gene primers. The repertoire was sequenced with immunoSEQ multiplex PCR; TCRdb's copy has only in-frame clones and lacks some. V and J calls and clone size follow that table, whereas D and trimming were derived from the DNA. The sample holds about 480,000 clones; roughly 90% are singletons and the top ten take less than 2%. Recovered status in Cohort 3 required two negative PCRs, clearance, or symptom resolution.

The TCR originated in a middle-aged woman who had recovered from COVID-19. Sample: PBMCs or T cells enriched from blood (not recorded which). This chain connects TRBV27 to TRBJ2-5; the match to TRBD1 covers 7 bases. Here the CDR3 DNA reads TGTGCCAGCGGCATAAACAGGGGAGAGACCCAGTACTTC. Translated, it gives CASGINRGETQYF.